This entry concerns a single TCR beta chain. The V gene lost 7 bases and the J gene lost 2 bases, with 12 bases spanning the gap. The CDR3 spans 13 residues. CDR1 is MNHNY and CDR2 is SVGAGI in the germline V gene (reference sequence). In the PCR, 60 Vbeta and 13 Jbeta primers were used. Method: immunoSEQ multiplex PCR; TCRdb's copy keeps in-frame clones and lacks some. Among under 150,000 clones, around 81% were seen once, and the ten largest hold about 0.63%. This record comes from a study of cytomegalovirus exposure and HLA in healthy donors. Study details: About 179 million T cells yielded 117 million unique TCR beta sequences in earlier analysis. Of all 400 or so donors who were genotyped, around 79% belonged to the Caucasian-associated ancestry cluster.

The chain employs TRBV6-6 and TRBJ2-7; maybe TRBD1 (6 bases). This clonotype was sampled from a man aged 18 to 30 in good health and CMV-seronegative. The sample taken for sequencing was PBMCs. The CDR3 region has the DNA TGTGCCAGCAAGGGGACAAGCGCCTACGAGCAGTACTTC. Its translation: CASKGTSAYEQYF.